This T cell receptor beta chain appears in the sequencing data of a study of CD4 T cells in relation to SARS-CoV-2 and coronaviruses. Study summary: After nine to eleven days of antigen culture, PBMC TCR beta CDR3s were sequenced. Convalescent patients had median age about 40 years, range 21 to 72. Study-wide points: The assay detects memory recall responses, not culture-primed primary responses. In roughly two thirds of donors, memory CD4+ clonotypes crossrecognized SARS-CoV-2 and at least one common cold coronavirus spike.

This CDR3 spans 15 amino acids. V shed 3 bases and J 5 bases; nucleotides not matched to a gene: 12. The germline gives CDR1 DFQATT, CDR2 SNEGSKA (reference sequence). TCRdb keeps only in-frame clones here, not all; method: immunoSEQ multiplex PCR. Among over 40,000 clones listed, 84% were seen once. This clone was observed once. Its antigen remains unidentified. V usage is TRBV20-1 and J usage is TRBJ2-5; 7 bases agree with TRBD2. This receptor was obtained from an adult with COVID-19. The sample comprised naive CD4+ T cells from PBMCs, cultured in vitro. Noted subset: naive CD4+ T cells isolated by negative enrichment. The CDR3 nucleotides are TGCAGTGCTAGTGTGAGCGGGGAGGCGAGGGAGACCCAGTACTTC. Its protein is CSASVSGEARETQYF.